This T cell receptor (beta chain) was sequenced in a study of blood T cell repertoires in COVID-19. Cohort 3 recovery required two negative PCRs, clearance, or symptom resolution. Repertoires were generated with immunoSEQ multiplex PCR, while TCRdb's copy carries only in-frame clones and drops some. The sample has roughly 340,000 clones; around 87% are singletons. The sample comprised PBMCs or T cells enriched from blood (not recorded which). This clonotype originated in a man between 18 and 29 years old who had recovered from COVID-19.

The chain's CDR3 is CASSTQGDTQYF. CDR3 in DNA: TGCGCCAGCAGTACCCAGGGAGATACGCAGTATTTT. The chain couples TRBV10-1 to TRBJ2-3, with a tentative D call TRBD1 (5 bases). CDR1 is WNHNN and CDR2 is SYGVQD in the germline V gene (reference sequence). With 5 bases removed from V and 5 bases from J, the gap between germline ends came to 8 bases. The CDR3 is 12 amino acids.